Listed here are 17 T cell receptor beta chains from one sample, sequenced in a study of CD8 T cells in Susac syndrome. RNA, at roughly 0.45 to 1 ug, was reverse transcribed with random hexamers. Each CDR3 protein gets one entry after TCRdb re-called the immunoSEQ multiplex PCR reads with MiXCR. The sample shows about 300,000 distinct CDR3 sequences, around 89% of them seen only once. The sequencing input was CD8+ T cells from PBMCs. The receptors shown here come from a human donor with multiple sclerosis.

The chain has TRBV30 and TRBJ1-1; D is ambiguous. From germline, CDR1 is GTSNPN and CDR2 SVGIG (reference sequence). Between the trimmed V and J ends, which lost 7 bases and 0 bases, there was a span of 6 bases. The length of the CDR3 is 11 residues. In DNA, the CDR3 is TGTGCCTTCCTTATGAACACTGAAGCTTTCTTT. Translating it yields CAFLMNTEAFF.

V gene TRBV27 combines with J gene TRBJ1-1; D may be TRBD1 (5 bases). The CDR3 length is 11 residues. The V gene lost 4 bases and the J gene lost 6 bases, with 6 bases spanning the gap. Germline V gene lookup returns CDR1 MNHEY and CDR2 SMNVEV (reference sequence). The CDR3 sequence is CASSSGPEAFF. CDR3 bases: TGTGCCAGCAGTTCGGGGCCTGAAGCTTTCTTT.

This clonotype was seen once. The chain employs TRBV19 and TRBJ1-6; tentative D call: TRBD1 (6 bases). From germline, CDR1 is LNHDA and CDR2 SQIVND (reference sequence). The CDR3 loop spans 14 amino acids. V lost 7 bases and J lost 7, with 14 bases in between. The CDR3 nucleotides are TGTGCCAGTAACCTACAGGGCGGGAATTCACCCCTCCACTTT. This codes for CASNLQGGNSPLHF.

The gene calls are TRBV4-2 and TRBJ2-7, with D perhaps TRBD1 (5 bases). This CDR3 contains 18 residues. CDR1 LGHNA and CDR2 YNFKEQ come from the germline V gene. Trimming stripped 4 bases from V and 0 bases from J, with 22 bases between. The CDR3 coding sequence is TGTGCCAGCAGCCCTATAGGGGCCGGGCGCCTTAGCTCCTACGAGCAGTACTTC. Its protein product is CASSPIGAGRLSSYEQYF.

The gene calls are TRBV10-2 and TRBJ1-2; tentatively, D is TRBD1 (5 bases). Germline V lookup: CDR1 WSHSY, CDR2 SAAADI. The CDR3 extends over 14 amino acids. Trimming pared 2 bases from V and 4 bases from J, leaving 11 bases between. CDR3 nucleotides: TGCGCCAGCAGTGAGAAGACAGTGTTCTATGGCTACACCTTC. It specifies CASSEKTVFYGYTF.

V gene TRBV9 combines with J gene TRBJ2-7, with D tentatively TRBD2 (6 bases). Germline V gene data show CDR1 as SGDLS and CDR2 as YYNGEE. The CDR3 loop spans 15 amino acids. V lost 0 bases to trimming and J lost 6 bases, with 16 bases between them. The CDR3 bases are TGTGCCAGCAGCGTAGAGGGGACTGCGATTGGCGAGCAGTACTTC. Its protein product is CASSVEGTAIGEQYF.

The CDR3 spells CSVVPELFNEQFF. CDR3 in DNA: TGCAGCGTTGTGCCGGAACTATTCAATGAGCAGTTCTTC. This chain joins TRBV29-1 and TRBJ2-1; the D is unclear. This CDR3 has 13 residues. CDR1 and CDR2 (germline): SQVTM, ANQGSEA. Trimming cost V 4 bases and J 6 bases, with 13 bases left between them.

The chain couples TRBV9 to TRBJ2-3; 8 positions match TRBD2. Germline V gene lookup returns CDR1 SGDLS and CDR2 YYNGEE. The V and J ends lost 0 bases and 2 bases, in that order; junction bases with no gene match: 11. The CDR3 has 18 residues. The CDR3 DNA follows: TGTGCCAGCAGCGTAGGAGATGCGGGCGGGGGGCCCACAGATACGCAGTATTTT. It encodes CASSVGDAGGGPTDTQYF.

This clonotype was seen just once. The chain recombines TRBV6-2 or TRBV6-3 with TRBJ1-6, with 8 bases matching TRBD1. The CDR3 has 15 residues. Germline CDR1 MNHEY, CDR2 SVGEGT. CDR3 nucleotide sequence: TGTGGGACCGGGACAGGAAAAGACTATAATTCACCCCTCCACTTT. Translation gives CGTGTGKDYNSPLHF.

The genes are TRBV20-1 and TRBJ1-1, with D perhaps TRBD1 (6 bases). V was pared by 7 bases and J by 3 bases, with 21 bases between. CDR3 length: 15 amino acids. Germline CDR1 reads DFQATT; CDR2 reads SNEGSKA (reference sequence). CDR3 DNA: TGCAGTGTCCCTGGGGGGGGGCGCCTGGACACTGAAGCTTTCTTT. This encodes CSVPGGGRLDTEAFF.

CDR3 bases: TGTGCCAGCAGCCGTAACAGGGGCGGCTACACCTTC. Translated, it gives CASSRNRGGYTF. The chain couples TRBV9 to TRBJ1-2; TRBD1 matches at 7 bases. The CDR3 has 12 amino acids. CDR1 SGDLS and CDR2 YYNGEE come from the germline V gene. Germline trimming cut 4 bases from V and 8 bases from J; bases unmatched to any gene: 5.

The chain employs TRBV29-1 and TRBJ1-3, with D tentatively TRBD1 (5 bases). From germline, CDR1 is SQVTM and CDR2 ANQGSEA. V was cut by 0 bases and J by 7 bases, with 10 bases left in between. The CDR3 is made up of 13 amino acids. CDR3 residues: CSVEDLRGNTIYF. The CDR3 region has the DNA TGCAGCGTTGAAGATCTTCGGGGGAACACCATATATTTT.

V is TRBV28 and J is TRBJ2-3; 14 nucleotides line up with TRBD2. In germline, CDR1 is MDHEN, CDR2 SYDVKM. CDR3 length equals 20 residues. Trimming removed 5 bases from V and 2 bases from J; junction bases left unmatched: 15. Here the CDR3 DNA reads TGTGCCAGCAGTCCTGGACCTACTCCGGGACTAGCGGGAGCCACAGATACGCAGTATTTT. Amino acid sequence: CASSPGPTPGLAGATDTQYF.

This chain connects TRBV9 to TRBJ1-4; D perhaps matches TRBD1 (5 bases). Trimming pared 4 bases from V and 3 bases from J, leaving 13 bases between. The V gene's germline CDR1 is SGDLS and CDR2 YYNGEE. The CDR3 is 15 residues long. CDR3 protein: CASSIGHLANEKLFF. The CDR3 DNA is TGTGCCAGCAGCATCGGACATCTAGCTAATGAAAAACTGTTTTTT.

V usage is TRBV30 and J usage is TRBJ2-7; D perhaps matches TRBD1 (6 bases). Germline CDR1 is GTSNPN and CDR2 is SVGIG (reference sequence). Trimming removed 3 bases from V and 5 bases from J, with 14 bases in between. This CDR3 region has 13 residues. CDR3: CAWSTGSPHEQYF. As DNA, the CDR3 is TGTGCCTGGAGCACAGGGAGTCCCCACGAGCAGTACTTC.

The chain has TRBV7-6 and TRBJ2-1; D may be TRBD2 (6 bases). The CDR3 sequence is 16 residues long. The germline gives CDR1 SGHVS, CDR2 FNYEAQ. Trimming cost V 1 base and J 0 bases, with 10 bases left between them. CDR3 sequence (DNA): TGTGCCAGCAGCTTAGGCGGCGGGGACTCCTACAATGAGCAGTTCTTC. Translating it yields CASSLGGGDSYNEQFF.

The V gene is TRBV4-3, the J gene TRBJ2-3; tentatively, D is TRBD2 (5 bases). Germline-derived CDR1 and CDR2 are LGHNA and YSLEER. CDR3 length equals 18 residues. Trimming removed 3 bases from V and 5 bases from J, with 24 bases in between. CDR3 protein: CASSQNPTSSPARDTQYF. The CDR3 DNA sequence: TGCGCCAGCAGCCAGAACCCGACCTCTAGCCCCGCACGAGATACGCAGTATTTT.